The clone carrying this TCR beta chain showed up many times. Its antigen is undetermined. Using quantitative 5'-RACE with molecular barcodes, the authors made TCR beta libraries. TCRdb reprocessed the 5' RACE reads with MiXCR, giving one entry per CDR3 protein. The table shows about 130,000 distinct CDR3 sequences, with roughly 6.6% occurring only once. This sample stems from a study of CD8 T cells in ankylosing spondylitis. The length of the CDR3 is 16 residues. The germline V and J ends were trimmed by 0 bases and 2 bases, with 13 bases remaining between them. CDR1 is DFQATT and CDR2 is SNEGSKA in the germline V gene (reference sequence). Study results and caveats: Among TCR beta sequences, a motif of several highly homologous variants appeared characteristic of ankylosing spondylitis blood. Reportedly, disease-linked clones are significantly enriched in ankylosing spondylitis patients' matched synovial fluid.

The chain combines TRBV20-1 with TRBJ1-4; unclear D gene. Sequenced sample: blood, either unsorted or a sorted T cell fraction (not recorded which). The origin of this receptor is a female donor with ankylosing spondylitis or in good health (not recorded which). CDR3 amino acids: CSARELKGGTNEKLFF. CDR3 sequence (DNA): TGCAGTGCTAGAGAATTGAAGGGAGGGACTAATGAAAAACTGTTTTTT.